The sequence of this T cell receptor (beta chain) was determined in a study of cytomegalovirus exposure and HLA in healthy donors. Looking at the study overall: In an early release, HLA-typed donors contributed tens of millions of unique TCR sequences.

The CDR3 sequence is 15 residues long. The ends were cut back, 5 bases at V and 8 bases at J, with 18 bases in the middle. Looked up from germline, CDR1 is LGHNT and CDR2 is FRNRAP. 13 Jbeta primers and 60 Vbeta primers were used for the PCR. This table comes from immunoSEQ multiplex PCR, and its TCRdb copy is limited to in-frame clones, with some not included. The sample holds roughly 140,000 clones, about 79% seen once. This sequence was found in a male donor in good health and CMV-seronegative. The sequenced sample consisted of PBMCs. The chain has TRBV12-5 and TRBJ1-4, with a possible D match to TRBD1 (5 bases). CDR3 loop: CASGAPVGGGEKLFF. The CDR3 DNA is TGTGCTAGTGGTGCACCCGTCGGGGGAGGGGAAAAACTGTTTTTT.